These 7 T cell receptor beta chains were sequenced from one sample in a study of cytomegalovirus exposure and HLA in healthy donors. Clones were sequenced by immunoSEQ multiplex PCR, and TCRdb holds only the in-frame ones, with some missing. The sample consists of fewer than 95,000 clones, almost 85% of them appearing once. The sample was PBMCs. Receptors originate from a woman younger than 35 in good health and CMV-seropositive.

This sequence joins TRBV5-1 and TRBJ2-3; 13 bases line up with TRBD2. The length of the CDR3 is 16 residues. Germline loops: CDR1 SGHRS, CDR2 YFSETQ. With 4 bases clipped from V and 5 bases from J, the junction kept 7 bases outside the gene matches. CDR3 protein: CASSQGLAGLEDTQYF. The CDR3, as DNA: TGCGCCAGCAGCCAGGGACTAGCGGGGCTGGAAGATACGCAGTATTTT.

In its sample, this clone was seen once. The V gene is TRBV6-6, the J gene TRBJ1-2; 11 bases are shared with TRBD1. Unmatched junction bases numbered 5, after V lost 5 bases and J lost 6 bases. The germline gives CDR1 MNHNY, CDR2 SVGAGI (reference sequence). There are 14 residues in the CDR3. CDR3 sequence (DNA): TGTGCCAGCAGTCCGGACAGGGGGCGAGATGGCTACACCTTC. Its translation: CASSPDRGRDGYTF.

V is TRBV4-2 and J is TRBJ2-7, with 7 bases fitting TRBD1. The CDR3 loop spans 19 amino acids. Per germline, CDR1 LGHNA and CDR2 YNFKEQ. V trimming: 4 bases; J trimming: 0 bases; junction bases outside the gene matches: 18. CDR3 sequence reads: CASSRQVLGETGFSYEQYF. Here the CDR3 DNA reads TGTGCCAGCAGCCGCCAAGTTCTGGGGGAGACAGGGTTCTCCTACGAGCAGTACTTC.

The gene calls are TRBV4-1 and TRBJ2-4; 10 bases map to TRBD1. Germline V gene lookup returns CDR1 MGHRA and CDR2 YSYEKL. The CDR3 has 15 amino acids. V gave up 6 bases and J gave up 8 bases; unmatched junction bases: 10. CDR3 sequence reads: CASRPGQGLRDIQYF. As DNA, the CDR3 is TGCGCCAGCAGGCCGGGACAGGGGCTTAGAGACATTCAGTACTTC.

The genes are TRBV6-1 and TRBJ2-2, with unresolved D. V was pared by 3 bases and J by 7 bases, with 6 bases between. Per germline, CDR1 MNHNS and CDR2 SASEGT. The CDR3 runs to 12 residues. CDR3 bases: TGTGCCAGCAGTGACTATCTCGGGGAGCTGTTTTTT. Amino acid sequence: CASSDYLGELFF.

This sequence joins TRBV7-2 and TRBJ1-5; 7 bases match TRBD1. This CDR3 comprises 15 residues. From germline, CDR1 is SGHTA and CDR2 FQGNSA. V trimming: 0 bases; J trimming: 9 bases; junction bases outside the gene matches: 8. CDR3 amino acids: CASSLARDSFGPQHF. DNA of the CDR3: TGTGCCAGCAGCTTAGCCCGGGACAGCTTCGGGCCCCAGCATTTT. Filled out from reference TRBV7-2 and TRBJ1-5, the complete variable domain reads GAGVSQSPSNKVTEKGKDVELRCDPISGHTALYWYRQSLGQGLEFLIYFQGNSAPDKSGLPSDRFSAERTGGSVSTLTIQRTQQEDSAVYLCASSLARDSFGPQHFGDGTRLSIL.

The chain couples TRBV10-3 to TRBJ1-2; 8 nucleotides match TRBD1. V dropped 4 bases and J dropped 2; count of bases not matched to a gene: 12. The CDR3 is made up of 17 amino acids. The germline V gene encodes CDR1 ENHRY and CDR2 SYGVKD. CDR3 in DNA: TGTGCCATCAGTGTCTCACCGGGGACAGGCCCAAACTATGGCTACACCTTC. As protein: CAISVSPGTGPNYGYTF.